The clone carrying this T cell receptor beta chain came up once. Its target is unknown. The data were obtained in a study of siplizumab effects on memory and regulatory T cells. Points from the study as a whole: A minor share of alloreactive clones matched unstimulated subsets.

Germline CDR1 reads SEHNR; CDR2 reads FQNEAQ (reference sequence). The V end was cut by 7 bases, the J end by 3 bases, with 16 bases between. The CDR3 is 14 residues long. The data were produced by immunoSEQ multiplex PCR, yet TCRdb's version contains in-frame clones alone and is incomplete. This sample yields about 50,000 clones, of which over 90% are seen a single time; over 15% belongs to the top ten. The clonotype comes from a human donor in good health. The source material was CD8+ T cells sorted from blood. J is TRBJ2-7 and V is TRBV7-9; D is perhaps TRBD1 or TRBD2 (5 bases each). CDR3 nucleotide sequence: TGTGCCAGCACCAGGGACGGGGAAGGCTACGAGCAGTACTTC. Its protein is CASTRDGEGYEQYF.